This TCR beta chain was identified in a study of cytomegalovirus exposure and HLA in healthy donors. Overall study results and limits: A reported reduction in N-insertions relative to the roughly 670-donor mean was seen in an Asian-associated ancestry cluster in a later analysis.

The sample holds a few counts of this clone. Its antigen is undetermined. CDR3 length equals 14 residues. CDR1 is MDHEN and CDR2 is SYDVKM in the germline V gene. Trimming cost V 8 bases and J 4 bases, with 16 bases left between them. The PCR had 60 Vbeta and 13 Jbeta primers. Libraries were prepared by immunoSEQ multiplex PCR; TCRdb keeps only in-frame clonotypes and omits some of them. There are some 110,000 clones in the sample; around 86% occur only once, and 3% to 5% lies in the top ten. V is TRBV28 and J is TRBJ2-3; a possible D gene is TRBD2 (5 bases). The specimen sequenced was PBMCs. This TCR was sampled from a woman under 40 in good health and CMV-seronegative. Here the CDR3 DNA reads TGTGCCAGCCGTAGCCCCCGGGGATCAGATACGCAGTATTTT. It specifies CASRSPRGSDTQYF.